A single sample gave rise to the 17 T cell receptor beta chains below, sequenced in a study of cytomegalovirus exposure and HLA in healthy donors. Use of 60 Vbeta and 13 Jbeta primers characterized the PCR. The repertoire was sequenced with immunoSEQ multiplex PCR; TCRdb's copy has only in-frame clones and lacks some. The data contain 200,000 or so clones, around 85% of them seen just once; the ten biggest clones take up about 3.8%. The sample was PBMCs. These receptors were collected from a man aged 45-60 years in good health and CMV-seronegative.

This sequence joins TRBV27 and TRBJ2-1; TRBD1 matches 12 bases. Germline loops: CDR1 MNHEY, CDR2 SMNVEV (reference sequence). The CDR3 is made up of 16 amino acids. The J segment lost 4 bases and the V segment lost 5 bases, leaving 6 bases of the junction unmatched. The CDR3 loop reads CASSGGTGGFYNEQFF. DNA for the CDR3: TGTGCCAGCAGTGGGGGGACAGGGGGCTTTTACAATGAGCAGTTCTTC.

The genes are TRBV30 and TRBJ1-5, with TRBD1 matching over 10 bases. With 2 bases clipped from V and 9 bases from J, the junction kept 13 bases outside the gene matches. CDR3 length: 16 residues. Germline CDR1 GTSNPN, CDR2 SVGIG (reference sequence). CDR3 sequence: CAWSLSGTGADLPQHF. The CDR3 DNA reads TGTGCCTGGAGTTTATCCGGGACAGGGGCGGATTTGCCCCAGCATTTT.

The V and J genes are TRBV19 and TRBJ2-3, with 8 positions matching TRBD1. CDR3 size: 14 residues. V shed 6 bases, J shed 5 bases, and the junction held 7 bases outside the gene matches. Germline values: CDR1 LNHDA, CDR2 SQIVND (reference sequence). CDR3 nucleotide sequence: TGTGCCAGTAGGACTACAGGGGGAGTAGATACGCAGTATTTT. It encodes CASRTTGGVDTQYF. Combining the CDR3 with reference TRBV19 and TRBJ2-3 gives the whole variable domain DGGITQSPKYLFRKEGQNVTLSCEQNLNHDAMYWYRQDPGQGLRLIYYSQIVNDFQKGDIAEGYSVSREKKESFPLTVTSAQKNPTAFYLCASRTTGGVDTQYFGPGTRLTVL.

The chain employs TRBV7-9 and TRBJ1-1, with TRBD1 matching over 7 bases. CDR1 SEHNR and CDR2 FQNEAQ come from the germline V gene (reference sequence). The trim removed 3 bases at V and 1 base at J, leaving 8 bases unmatched. This CDR3 has 16 amino acids. This CDR3 is CASSFSNRGANTEAFF. The CDR3 coding sequence is TGTGCCAGCAGCTTTTCGAACAGGGGCGCGAACACTGAAGCTTTCTTT. The entire variable domain, with the rest obtained from reference TRBV7-9 and TRBJ1-1, is as follows: DTGVSQNPRHKITKRGQNVTFRCDPISEHNRLYWYRQTLGQGPEFLTYFQNEAQLEKSRLLSDRFSAERPKGSFSTLEIQRTEQGDSAMYLCASSFSNRGANTEAFFGQGTRLTVV.

This clone turned up a few times. The V call is TRBV6-5, the J call TRBJ1-3; D uncertain. Between the trimmed V and J ends, which lost 8 bases and 0 bases, there was a span of 8 bases. Germline CDR1 reads MNHEY; CDR2 reads SVGAGI. CDR3 length: 13 amino acids. CDR3 nucleotides: TGTGCCAGCCGTACAGACTCTGGAAACACCATATATTTT. Encoded protein: CASRTDSGNTIYF.

The rearrangement joins TRBV11-2 to TRBJ2-3; the D gene is possibly TRBD1 (6 bases). Deletions cut 6 bases from V and 2 bases from J, with 21 bases between. The CDR3 spans 17 residues. Germline V CDR1 and CDR2: SGHAT, FQNNGV. CDR3 DNA: TGTGCCAGCAGAACCCCTTTTGCAGGGGCGTACACAGATACGCAGTATTTT. This translates into CASRTPFAGAYTDTQYF.

This clone occurred a few times. The rearrangement uses TRBV28 and TRBJ1-2, with D unclear. The CDR3 is made up of 13 amino acids. The V and J ends lost 7 bases and 7 bases respectively, with 16 bases between them. Germline V CDR1 and CDR2: MDHEN, SYDVKM. This chain's CDR3 is CASTSARRAGYTF. For the CDR3, the DNA is TGTGCCAGCACCTCCGCGAGGAGGGCTGGCTACACCTTC.

This clone has only one observation. This chain connects TRBV7-9 to TRBJ2-2, with D tentatively TRBD1 (6 bases). V dropped 1 base and J dropped 2 bases, with 11 bases sitting between them. Germline V CDR1 and CDR2: SEHNR, FQNEAQ (reference sequence). The CDR3 runs 16 residues. CDR3 in amino acids: CASSLDRAINTGELFF. The CDR3 nucleotides are TGTGCCAGCAGCTTAGACAGGGCAATAAACACCGGGGAGCTGTTTTTT.

CDR3: CASTLLGGTGELFF. Here the CDR3 DNA reads TGTGCCAGCACCCTTCTTGGGGGGACCGGGGAGCTGTTTTTT. The chain recombines TRBV27 with TRBJ2-2; possible D gene TRBD2, 6 bases. The germline V gene encodes CDR1 MNHEY and CDR2 SMNVEV (reference sequence). The CDR3 length is 14 residues. With 7 bases removed from V and 5 bases from J, the gap between germline ends came to 14 bases.

This chain links TRBV7-2 with TRBJ2-1; the match to TRBD2 covers 13 bases. V shed 1 base and J 15 bases; nucleotides not matched to a gene: 6. The CDR3 is 14 amino acids. Germline CDR1 SGHTA, CDR2 FQGNSA. The CDR3 sequence: CASSLDGLAGEMFF. CDR3 DNA: TGTGCCAGCAGCTTAGACGGACTAGCGGGGGAGATGTTCTTC. Full variable domain (outside the CDR3, taken from reference TRBV7-2 and TRBJ2-1): GAGVSQSPSNKVTEKGKDVELRCDPISGHTALYWYRQSLGQGLEFLIYFQGNSAPDKSGLPSDRFSAERTGGSVSTLTIQRTQQEDSAVYLCASSLDGLAGEMFFGPGTRLTVL.

CDR3 protein: CASSQTDRMSAYTF. CDR3 nucleotide sequence: TGCGCCAGCAGCCAAACCGACAGGATGTCGGCCTACACCTTC. The V gene is TRBV4-3, the J gene TRBJ1-2; D is perhaps TRBD1 (6 bases). Germline V CDR1 and CDR2: LGHNA, YSLEER. Trimming left V 2 bases short and J 10 bases short, with 17 bases between. This CDR3 contains 14 residues.

This clone has only one observation. V and J are TRBV5-6 and TRBJ2-1, with 9 bases aligning to TRBD1. The V gene end was trimmed by 3 bases and the J gene end by 9 bases; junction bases not matched to a gene: 7. CDR1 and CDR2 from the germline V gene are SGHDT and YYEEEE. The CDR3 runs 14 residues. The CDR3 region has the DNA TGTGCCAGCAGCTCCGGGACAGGGTTCCTTGAGCAGTTCTTC. Translating gives CASSSGTGFLEQFF.

This clone appeared once. The chain recombines TRBV5-1 with TRBJ1-1, with D unclear. This CDR3 is 15 amino acids long. The ends were cut back, 1 base at V and 1 base at J, with 11 bases in the middle. Germline lookup yields CDR1 SGHRS and CDR2 YFSETQ. The CDR3 reads CASSLIQAKNTEAFF. As DNA, the CDR3 is TGCGCCAGCAGCTTGATCCAGGCCAAGAACACTGAAGCTTTCTTT.

This clone was detected only once. The J gene is TRBJ2-1, the V gene TRBV19, with a tentative D call TRBD2 (5 bases). CDR1 is LNHDA and CDR2 is SQIVND in the germline V gene (reference sequence). The CDR3 runs 14 residues. V was clipped by 6 bases and J by 5 bases, with 14 bases between them. The CDR3 spells CASRVEGDHNEQFF. The CDR3 DNA sequence: TGTGCCAGTAGGGTCGAGGGAGACCACAATGAGCAGTTCTTC.

Only a few counts were recorded for this clone. The V and J genes are TRBV6-5 and TRBJ2-5, with 7 bases identical to TRBD2. The germline V gene encodes CDR1 MNHEY and CDR2 SVGAGI. The CDR3 is made up of 14 amino acids. V shed 6 bases and J 5 bases; nucleotides not matched to a gene: 9. The DNA of the CDR3 is TGTGCCAGCAGCCCCACACCGCGGGGGGAGACCCAGTACTTC. This translates into CASSPTPRGETQYF.

V and J are TRBV13 and TRBJ2-1; 7 nucleotides line up with TRBD1. V was clipped by 7 bases and J by 6 bases; unmatched bases: 6. The CDR3 loop spans 13 amino acids. The V gene's germline CDR1 is PRHDT and CDR2 FYEKMQ (reference sequence). CDR3 coding DNA: TGTGCCAGCACCGACAGGGTTGGCAATGAGCAGTTCTTC. Protein sequence: CASTDRVGNEQFF.

The chain has TRBV9 and TRBJ2-7; possibly TRBD2 for D (6 bases). CDR3 length equals 15 residues. The V and J ends lost 3 bases and 3 bases respectively, with 16 bases between them. Germline V gives CDR1 SGDLS, CDR2 YYNGEE. The CDR3 loop is CASSEGTAGGYEQYF. The CDR3 DNA reads TGTGCCAGCAGCGAGGGGACCGCCGGGGGCTACGAGCAGTACTTC. Based on the CDR3 plus reference TRBV9 and TRBJ2-7, the full variable domain is DSGVTQTPKHLITATGQRVTLRCSPRSGDLSVYWYQQSLDQGLQFLIQYYNGEERAKGNILERFSAQQFPDLHSELNLSSLELGDSALYFCASSEGTAGGYEQYFGPGTRLTVT.